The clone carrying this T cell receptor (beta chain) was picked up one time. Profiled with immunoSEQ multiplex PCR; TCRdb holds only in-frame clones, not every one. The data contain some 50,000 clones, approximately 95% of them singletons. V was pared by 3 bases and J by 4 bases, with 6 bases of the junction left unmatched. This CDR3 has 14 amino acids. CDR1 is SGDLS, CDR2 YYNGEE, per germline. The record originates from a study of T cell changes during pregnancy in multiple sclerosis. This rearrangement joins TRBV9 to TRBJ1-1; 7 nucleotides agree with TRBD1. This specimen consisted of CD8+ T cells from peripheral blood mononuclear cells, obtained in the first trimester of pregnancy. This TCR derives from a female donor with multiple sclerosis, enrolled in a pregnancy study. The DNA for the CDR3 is TGTGCCAGCAGCGCACTCCCAGGGGGCACTGAAGCTTTCTTT. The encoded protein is CASSALPGGTEAFF.